A selection of T cell receptor beta chains follows, all from one sample in a study of technical replicates of blood from a few donors. Here immunoSEQ multiplex PCR was the method, and the copy in TCRdb shows in-frame clones only, minus some. Altogether tens of thousands of clones are present, approximately 96% being singletons, with the ten largest covering roughly 0.34%. The sequenced sample was T cells isolated from PBMCs. Receptors originate from a human donor in good health. CDR3s include the opening cysteine and the closing phenylalanine or tryptophan. Each record gives: clone size, V gene, CDR3 length, J gene, D gene, CDR3 DNA, CDR3 protein. A D gene is named only where the DNA matches it firmly. Clone sizes are given selectively: once, few, many, or a class where the clone is expanded.

abundance: NA
v_gene: TRBV5-1
len: 15
j_gene: TRBJ2-1
d_gene: TRBD1
CDR3nt: TGCGCCAGCAGCTTATTGGACAGGGCTGCGGATGAGCAGTTCTTC
CDR3aa: CASSLLDRAADEQFF

abundance: NA
v_gene: TRBV11-2
len: 17
j_gene: TRBJ1-4
d_gene: NA
CDR3nt: TGTGCCAGCAGCTCCCTTCGGTTGGCCAGGGGAAGGGAAAAACTGTTTTTT
CDR3aa: CASSSLRLARGREKLFF

abundance: NA
v_gene: TRBV27
len: 15
j_gene: TRBJ2-7
d_gene: TRBD1
CDR3nt: TGTGCCAGCAGTTTAGTCCGGACAGGGCCGTACGAGCAGTACTTC
CDR3aa: CASSLVRTGPYEQYF

abundance: NA
v_gene: TRBV5-8
len: 13
j_gene: TRBJ2-7
d_gene: NA
CDR3nt: TGTGCCAGCAGCTTGACTAGTTTCTACGAGCAGTACTTC
CDR3aa: CASSLTSFYEQYF

abundance: NA
v_gene: TRBV29-1
len: 14
j_gene: TRBJ2-7
d_gene: TRBD2
CDR3nt: TGCAGCGTTGCCGTCGGACTAGCTAAGGGCGAGCAGTACTTC
CDR3aa: CSVAVGLAKGEQYF

abundance: NA
v_gene: TRBV5-6
len: 16
j_gene: TRBJ2-7
d_gene: TRBD2
CDR3nt: TGTGCCAGCAGCCCGAGCCAACTAGCGGTCGCTTACGAGCAGTACTTC
CDR3aa: CASSPSQLAVAYEQYF

abundance: NA
v_gene: TRBV6-5
len: 15
j_gene: TRBJ1-2
d_gene: TRBD1
CDR3nt: TGTGCCAGCCTCGCCCCGGGACAGGGGTTCTATGGCTACACCTTC
CDR3aa: CASLAPGQGFYGYTF

abundance: once
v_gene: TRBV4-1
len: 15
j_gene: TRBJ1-2
d_gene: NA
CDR3nt: TGCGCCAGCAGCCAAGTCAGAGGGTTTAACTATGGCTACACCTTC
CDR3aa: CASSQVRGFNYGYTF

abundance: NA
v_gene: TRBV2
len: 14
j_gene: TRBJ2-5
d_gene: NA
CDR3nt: TGTGCCAGCATCGACAGGATCACCCAAGAGACCCAGTACTTC
CDR3aa: CASIDRITQETQYF

abundance: NA
v_gene: TRBV19
len: 13
j_gene: TRBJ1-5
d_gene: NA
CDR3nt: TGTGCCAGTAGTATAGGTAACAATCAGCCCCAGCATTTT
CDR3aa: CASSIGNNQPQHF

abundance: NA
v_gene: TRBV28
len: 15
j_gene: TRBJ1-4
d_gene: NA
CDR3nt: TGTGCCAGCAGTTCCCAGCTAGGCTATAATGAAAAACTGTTTTTT
CDR3aa: CASSSQLGYNEKLFF

abundance: NA
v_gene: TRBV7-2
len: 13
j_gene: TRBJ1-1
d_gene: NA
CDR3nt: TGTGCCAGCAGCCCACTGGGGGCAGTTGAAGCTTTCTTT
CDR3aa: CASSPLGAVEAFF

abundance: NA
v_gene: TRBV5-1
len: 19
j_gene: TRBJ2-1
d_gene: TRBD2
CDR3nt: TGCGCCAGCAGCTCCATCGGACTAGCGGGATCTTTCTCCTACAATGAGCAGTTCTTC
CDR3aa: CASSSIGLAGSFSYNEQFF

abundance: NA
v_gene: TRBV18
len: 19
j_gene: TRBJ2-3
d_gene: TRBD1
CDR3nt: TGTGCCAGCTCACCAATCCGTTACTTAGGACAGGGCATCCCAGATACGCAGTATTTT
CDR3aa: CASSPIRYLGQGIPDTQYF

abundance: NA
v_gene: TRBV6-5
len: 14
j_gene: TRBJ1-3
d_gene: NA
CDR3nt: TGTGCCAGCAGCGGTCCGCGTTCGGGAAACACCATATATTTT
CDR3aa: CASSGPRSGNTIYF

abundance: NA
v_gene: TRBV19
len: 15
j_gene: TRBJ1-1
d_gene: NA
CDR3nt: TGTGCCAGTAGTATCGGGGCAGGGAGGGTCACTGAAGCTTTCTTT
CDR3aa: CASSIGAGRVTEAFF

abundance: NA
v_gene: TRBV4-1
len: 15
j_gene: TRBJ2-5
d_gene: NA
CDR3nt: TGCGCCAGCAGCCAACCCGGACAGGGAGGGGAGACCCAGTACTTC
CDR3aa: CASSQPGQGGETQYF

abundance: NA
v_gene: TRBV4-2
len: 17
j_gene: TRBJ2-6
d_gene: TRBD2
CDR3nt: TGTGCCAGCAGCCTTACTAGCGGGATTACCGGGGCCAACGTCCTGACTTTC
CDR3aa: CASSLTSGITGANVLTF

abundance: few
v_gene: TRBV4-1
len: 13
j_gene: TRBJ1-5
d_gene: NA
CDR3nt: TGCGCCAGCAGCCAAGCACCGGATCAGCCCCAGCATTTT
CDR3aa: CASSQAPDQPQHF

abundance: NA
v_gene: TRBV11-2
len: 15
j_gene: TRBJ2-1
d_gene: TRBD2
CDR3nt: TGTGCCAGCAGCTTAGTGGGACTAGCGGGAAATGAGCAGTTCTTC
CDR3aa: CASSLVGLAGNEQFF

abundance: NA
v_gene: TRBV19
len: 14
j_gene: TRBJ2-1
d_gene: NA
CDR3nt: TGTGCCAGTAGAACAGGACAGCTCTACAATGAGCAGTTCTTC
CDR3aa: CASRTGQLYNEQFF

abundance: NA
v_gene: TRBV6-5
len: 13
j_gene: TRBJ1-5
d_gene: NA
CDR3nt: TGTGCCAGCAGTTCCTATAGCAATCAGCCCCAGCATTTT
CDR3aa: CASSSYSNQPQHF

abundance: once
v_gene: TRBV29-1
len: 14
j_gene: TRBJ1-2
d_gene: TRBD1
CDR3nt: TGCAGCGTTGAACCAGGACAGGGGGTCGGTGGCTACACCTTC
CDR3aa: CSVEPGQGVGGYTF

abundance: NA
v_gene: TRBV21-1
len: 12
j_gene: TRBJ2-7
d_gene: NA
CDR3nt: TGTGCCAGCAGCAAAGCGCGATATGAGCAGTACTTC
CDR3aa: CASSKARYEQYF

abundance: NA
v_gene: TRBV7-9
len: 15
j_gene: TRBJ2-2
d_gene: TRBD2
CDR3nt: TGTGCCAGCAGCTGGGGACTAGTTCCCACCGGGGAGCTGTTTTTT
CDR3aa: CASSWGLVPTGELFF

abundance: NA
v_gene: TRBV5-4
len: 14
j_gene: TRBJ2-3
d_gene: TRBD2
CDR3nt: TGTGCCAGCAGCTTTAGCGGGACGACAGATACGCAGTATTTT
CDR3aa: CASSFSGTTDTQYF

abundance: NA
v_gene: TRBV5-1
len: 16
j_gene: TRBJ2-1
d_gene: TRBD2
CDR3nt: TGCGCCAGCAGCTTTACTAGCGGATCTACCTACAATGAGCAGTTCTTC
CDR3aa: CASSFTSGSTYNEQFF

abundance: NA
v_gene: TRBV19
len: 13
j_gene: TRBJ2-7
d_gene: NA
CDR3nt: TGTGCCAGTAGTATAGGCATGGAGCACGAGCAGTACTTC
CDR3aa: CASSIGMEHEQYF

abundance: NA
v_gene: TRBV5-4
len: 15
j_gene: TRBJ2-6
d_gene: TRBD1
CDR3nt: TGTGCCAGCAGCCCGGGACAGGGTTCCGCCAACGTCCTGACTTTC
CDR3aa: CASSPGQGSANVLTF

abundance: NA
v_gene: TRBV6-1
len: 16
j_gene: TRBJ2-1
d_gene: TRBD1
CDR3nt: TGTGCCAGCAGTGTGGGAAGCTGGACAGGGGTCCCTGAGCAGTTCTTC
CDR3aa: CASSVGSWTGVPEQFF

abundance: NA
v_gene: TRBV6-5
len: 11
j_gene: TRBJ1-1
d_gene: TRBD1
CDR3nt: TGTGCCAGCAGGGGGGGACAGGGAGCTTTCTTT
CDR3aa: CASRGGQGAFF

abundance: NA
v_gene: TRBV27
len: 14
j_gene: TRBJ1-1
d_gene: TRBD1
CDR3nt: TGTGCCAGCAGTACCGGGACAGTGAACACTGAAGCTTTCTTT
CDR3aa: CASSTGTVNTEAFF

abundance: NA
v_gene: TRBV29-1
len: 14
j_gene: TRBJ2-2
d_gene: NA
CDR3nt: TGCAGCGTTGAAGGCAGGCAATTCACCGGGGAGCTGTTTTTT
CDR3aa: CSVEGRQFTGELFF

abundance: NA
v_gene: TRBV15
len: 20
j_gene: TRBJ2-2
d_gene: TRBD1
CDR3nt: TGTGCCACCAGCAGAGTAGGACAGGGGTTTTCGGGATGGAACACCGGGGAGCTGTTTTTT
CDR3aa: CATSRVGQGFSGWNTGELFF

abundance: NA
v_gene: TRBV6-1
len: 14
j_gene: TRBJ2-7
d_gene: TRBD1
CDR3nt: TGTGCCAGCAGGACAGGGGCGCCCTCCTACGAGCAGTACTTC
CDR3aa: CASRTGAPSYEQYF

abundance: NA
v_gene: TRBV7-6
len: 15
j_gene: TRBJ1-1
d_gene: TRBD1
CDR3nt: TGTGCCAGCAGCTTAGCAACAGGGGAAGACACTGAAGCTTTCTTT
CDR3aa: CASSLATGEDTEAFF

abundance: NA
v_gene: TRBV10-3
len: 12
j_gene: TRBJ1-2
d_gene: NA
CDR3nt: TGTGCCATCAGTGTCAGGGGCGGTGGCTACACCTTC
CDR3aa: CAISVRGGGYTF

abundance: NA
v_gene: TRBV27
len: 16
j_gene: TRBJ2-7
d_gene: TRBD2
CDR3nt: TGTGCCAGCAGTTTATCTGTACTAGCGGCCACCTACGAGCAGTACTTC
CDR3aa: CASSLSVLAATYEQYF

abundance: NA
v_gene: TRBV28
len: 17
j_gene: TRBJ2-6
d_gene: TRBD1
CDR3nt: TGTGCCAGCACCGAGACAGGGATTTACTCTGGGGCCAACGTCCTGACTTTC
CDR3aa: CASTETGIYSGANVLTF

abundance: NA
v_gene: TRBV5-5
len: 15
j_gene: TRBJ1-2
d_gene: NA
CDR3nt: TGTGCCAGCAGCTTGGCCGGAGACAGCTTCTATGGCTACACCTTC
CDR3aa: CASSLAGDSFYGYTF

abundance: NA
v_gene: TRBV6-5
len: 11
j_gene: TRBJ1-1
d_gene: NA
CDR3nt: TGTGCCAGCAGTTACTCGTCGTTCGCTTTCTTT
CDR3aa: CASSYSSFAFF

abundance: NA
v_gene: TRBV4-3
len: 15
j_gene: TRBJ2-7
d_gene: NA
CDR3nt: TGCGCCAGCAGCCAAGGATCAGGGATAGCCTACGAGCAGTACTTC
CDR3aa: CASSQGSGIAYEQYF

abundance: NA
v_gene: TRBV5-5
len: 13
j_gene: TRBJ2-7
d_gene: NA
CDR3nt: TGTGCCAGCCTCGGGACACCTGTCTACGAGCAGTACTTC
CDR3aa: CASLGTPVYEQYF

abundance: NA
v_gene: TRBV4-3
len: 17
j_gene: TRBJ2-3
d_gene: TRBD1
CDR3nt: TGCGCCAGCAGCTGGCAACCGACAGGGGGCGGGACAGATACGCAGTATTTT
CDR3aa: CASSWQPTGGGTDTQYF

abundance: NA
v_gene: TRBV29-1
len: 10
j_gene: TRBJ1-1
d_gene: NA
CDR3nt: TGCAGCGCTGTGAGTACTGAAGCTTTCTTT
CDR3aa: CSAVSTEAFF

abundance: NA
v_gene: TRBV7-3
len: 17
j_gene: TRBJ2-5
d_gene: TRBD2
CDR3nt: TGTGCCAGCAGCCCCGTGGCGGCTAGCGGGAGTTTGGAGACCCAGTACTTC
CDR3aa: CASSPVAASGSLETQYF

abundance: NA
v_gene: TRBV18
len: 17
j_gene: TRBJ1-5
d_gene: NA
CDR3nt: TGTGCCAGCTCACAAAATAACCCCGGACAGAGCAATCAGCCCCAGCATTTT
CDR3aa: CASSQNNPGQSNQPQHF

abundance: NA
v_gene: TRBV5-1
len: 13
j_gene: TRBJ1-5
d_gene: NA
CDR3nt: TGCGCCAGCAGCCCCCCCGGTAATCAGCCCCAGCATTTT
CDR3aa: CASSPPGNQPQHF

abundance: NA
v_gene: TRBV7-9
len: 14
j_gene: TRBJ1-5
d_gene: TRBD1
CDR3nt: TGTGCCAGCAGGGGACAGGGGAACAATCAGCCCCAGCATTTT
CDR3aa: CASRGQGNNQPQHF

abundance: NA
v_gene: TRBV4-1
len: 12
j_gene: TRBJ2-2
d_gene: NA
CDR3nt: TGCGCCAGCAGCCCCTTTGCCGGGGAGCTGTTTTTT
CDR3aa: CASSPFAGELFF

abundance: NA
v_gene: TRBV7-8
len: 15
j_gene: TRBJ2-1
d_gene: NA
CDR3nt: TGTGCCAGCAGCTTAGCTGTAGGGGTCTTTGATGAGCAGTTCTTC
CDR3aa: CASSLAVGVFDEQFF

abundance: NA
v_gene: TRBV6-1
len: 15
j_gene: TRBJ1-1
d_gene: NA
CDR3nt: TGTGCCAGCAATCGGGCAGGGGAATTTAACACTGAAGCTTTCTTT
CDR3aa: CASNRAGEFNTEAFF

abundance: NA
v_gene: TRBV28
len: 15
j_gene: TRBJ2-7
d_gene: TRBD2
CDR3nt: TGTGCCAGCAGCCCCGGGACTAGCGCTTCCTACGAGCAGTACTTC
CDR3aa: CASSPGTSASYEQYF

abundance: NA
v_gene: TRBV7-9
len: 15
j_gene: TRBJ2-1
d_gene: NA
CDR3nt: TGTGCCAGCAGCTTAGGACGGACAGTTGGGGATGAGCAGTTCTTC
CDR3aa: CASSLGRTVGDEQFF

abundance: NA
v_gene: TRBV10-3
len: 13
j_gene: TRBJ1-4
d_gene: NA
CDR3nt: TGTGCCATCAGTGACGTAACTAATGAAAAACTGTTTTTT
CDR3aa: CAISDVTNEKLFF

abundance: NA
v_gene: TRBV10-3
len: 15
j_gene: TRBJ2-7
d_gene: NA
CDR3nt: TGTGCCATCAGGCCCCGGGAGTTAGGAAGGAACGAGCAGTACTTC
CDR3aa: CAIRPRELGRNEQYF

abundance: NA
v_gene: TRBV7-9
len: 12
j_gene: TRBJ1-3
d_gene: NA
CDR3nt: TGTGCCAGCAGCTTCGGTATAAACACCATATATTTT
CDR3aa: CASSFGINTIYF

abundance: NA
v_gene: TRBV30
len: 14
j_gene: TRBJ2-3
d_gene: TRBD2
CDR3nt: TGTGCCTGGAGTGAGCGGGAGAGCACAGATACGCAGTATTTT
CDR3aa: CAWSERESTDTQYF

abundance: NA
v_gene: TRBV28
len: 15
j_gene: TRBJ1-4
d_gene: TRBD1
CDR3nt: TGTGCCAGCAGTTTAGGGGACAGGAGGGGTGAAAAACTGTTTTTT
CDR3aa: CASSLGDRRGEKLFF